These T cell receptor beta chains were read from a single sample in a study of cytomegalovirus exposure and HLA in healthy donors. Data came from immunoSEQ multiplex PCR; TCRdb stores just in-frame clones and leaves some out. The data hold 100,000 to 150,000 clones, with around 81% observed a single time. The sample was PBMCs. The receptors here all came from a woman aged 45-65 years in good health and CMV-seronegative. CDR3s include the opening cysteine and the closing phenylalanine or tryptophan. Fields, in order: clone size, V gene, D gene, J gene, CDR3 protein, CDR3 DNA. A D gene is named only where the DNA matches it firmly. Some rows have no size entry. The others give once, few or many, or a class for an expanded clone.

>-|TRBV6-1|-|TRBJ2-1
CASRPGERTYNEQFF
TGTGCCAGCCGCCCGGGGGAAAGGACCTACAATGAGCAGTTCTTC
>-|TRBV27|TRBD1|TRBJ1-1
CASRTGGASVNTEAFF
TGTGCCAGCCGGACAGGGGGCGCGAGCGTGAACACTGAAGCTTTCTTT
>-|TRBV5-4|-|TRBJ2-7
CASSPDSRLQYF
TGTGCCAGCAGCCCTGACAGTCGGCTGCAGTACTTC
>-|TRBV29-1|TRBD2|TRBJ2-3
CSVETGRGDTQYF
TGCAGCGTTGAAACGGGGAGGGGAGATACGCAGTATTTT
>-|TRBV28|TRBD2|TRBJ2-7
CASSLFSGLAGSYEQYF
TGTGCCAGCAGTTTATTCTCGGGACTAGCCGGCTCCTACGAGCAGTACTTC
>once|TRBV6-4|-|TRBJ2-2
CASRKEGANGELFF
TGTGCCAGCAGGAAGGAAGGGGCTAACGGGGAGCTGTTTTTT
>-|TRBV11-2|TRBD2|TRBJ2-7
CASSLGLASYEQYF
TGTGCCAGCAGCCTCGGACTAGCCTCCTACGAGCAGTACTTC
>-|TRBV7-8|TRBD1|TRBJ1-2
CASTPSGTGGYGYTF
TGTGCCAGCACCCCGTCCGGGACAGGGGGATATGGCTACACCTTC
>-|TRBV7-9|TRBD1|TRBJ1-1
CASSLTGVRGEAFF
TGTGCCAGCAGCTTGACAGGGGTTCGGGGTGAAGCTTTCTTT
>-|TRBV30|-|TRBJ1-1
CAWKLDISMNTEAFF
TGTGCCTGGAAATTGGACATATCCATGAACACTGAAGCTTTCTTT
>-|TRBV5-1|-|TRBJ1-6
CASSLGGGARNNSPLHF
TGCGCCAGCAGCCTGGGGGGGGGCGCGCGGAATAATTCACCCCTCCACTTT
>-|TRBV4-3|-|TRBJ1-1
CASSVNNRVPNTEAFF
TGCGCCAGCAGCGTCAATAACAGGGTTCCTAACACTGAAGCTTTCTTT
>-|TRBV19|TRBD1|TRBJ2-7
CASSISGTGVYGQYF
TGTGCCAGTAGTATATCCGGGACAGGGGTTTATGGGCAGTACTTC
>-|TRBV29-1|-|TRBJ2-7
CSVQRPGIGIHEQYF
TGCAGCGTTCAACGCCCGGGAATCGGGATCCACGAGCAGTACTTC
>-|TRBV29-1|TRBD1|TRBJ1-2
CSVGVDPGQGLIPTTYGYTF
TGCAGCGTTGGCGTCGATCCGGGACAGGGCTTGATCCCAACAACCTATGGCTACACCTTC
>once|TRBV6-5|TRBD1|TRBJ1-2
CASSYSIQGVNGYTF
TGTGCCAGCAGTTACTCGATTCAGGGGGTGAATGGCTACACCTTC
>-|TRBV7-9|TRBD1|TRBJ2-5
CASSPEVLWQGAPRETQYF
TGTGCCAGCAGCCCAGAGGTTTTGTGGCAGGGGGCACCCCGCGAGACCCAGTACTTC
>-|TRBV29-1|-|TRBJ1-2
CSVVAMTNYGYPF
TGCAGCGTTGTAGCGATGACTAACTATGGCTACCCCTTC
>-|TRBV10-1|-|TRBJ1-2
CASSESGGYGYTF
TGCGCCAGCAGTGAGTCGGGGGGCTATGGCTACACCTTC
>-|TRBV5-6|TRBD1|TRBJ1-2
CASSLFAGQANYGYTF
TGTGCCAGCAGCTTGTTCGCTGGACAGGCTAACTATGGCTACACCTTC
>-|TRBV29-1|-|TRBJ1-2
CSVDQGGYGYPF
TGCAGCGTTGATCAGGGTGGCTATGGCTACCCCTTC
>few|TRBV7-7|TRBD2|TRBJ2-5
CASSILAGPQETQYF
TGTGCTAGCAGCATTCTAGCGGGCCCCCAAGAGACCCAGTACTTC
>-|TRBV19|-|TRBJ2-5
CASSIGTGQAETQYF
TGTGCCAGTAGTATAGGCACAGGGCAGGCAGAGACCCAGTACTTC
>-|TRBV28|-|TRBJ1-1
CASRSRGAGAFF
TGTGCCAGCAGGTCAAGGGGCGCCGGGGCTTTCTTT
>-|TRBV30|-|TRBJ1-2
CAWRHRDQGYGYPF
TGTGCCTGGAGACACAGGGATCAGGGCTATGGCTACCCCTTC
>-|TRBV7-3|-|TRBJ1-3
CASSLTGSGNTIYF
TGTGCCAGCAGCTTAACCGGCTCTGGAAACACCATATATTTT
>-|TRBV6-6|-|TRBJ2-3
CASSYSPGTLDDTQYF
TGTGCCAGCAGTTACTCCCCAGGCACCCTCGATGATACGCAGTATTTT
>few|TRBV10-3|-|TRBJ2-3
CAISEGRTDTQYF
TGTGCCATCAGTGAGGGGAGAACAGATACGCAGTATTTT
>-|TRBV4-2|TRBD2|TRBJ2-7
CASSQAGGAGRREQYF
TGTGCCAGCAGCCAAGCCGGAGGAGCGGGGCGAAGAGAGCAGTACTTC
>-|TRBV28|TRBD1|TRBJ1-2
CASSSPRGPRGYTF
TGTGCCAGCAGTTCCCCGAGGGGGCCGCGTGGCTACACCTTC
>few|TRBV18|-|TRBJ1-2
CASSPISGQGGSYGYTF
TGTGCCAGCTCACCAATCTCCGGCCAGGGAGGGAGCTATGGCTACACCTTC
>-|TRBV5-1|TRBD2|TRBJ2-5
CASSLGGGEETQYF
TGCGCCAGCAGCCTCGGTGGGGGGGAAGAGACCCAGTACTTC